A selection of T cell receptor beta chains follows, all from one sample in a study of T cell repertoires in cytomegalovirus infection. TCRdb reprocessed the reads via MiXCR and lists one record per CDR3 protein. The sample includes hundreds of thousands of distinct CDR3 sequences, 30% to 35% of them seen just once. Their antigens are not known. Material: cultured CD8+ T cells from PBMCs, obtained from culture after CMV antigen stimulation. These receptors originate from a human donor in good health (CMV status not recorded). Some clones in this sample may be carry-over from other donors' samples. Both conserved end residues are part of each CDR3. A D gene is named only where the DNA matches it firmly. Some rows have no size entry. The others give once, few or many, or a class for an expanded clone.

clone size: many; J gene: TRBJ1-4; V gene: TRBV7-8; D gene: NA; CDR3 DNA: TGTGCCAGCAGCTTAGGTACAGCAACTAATGAAAAACTGTTTTTT; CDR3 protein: CASSLGTATNEKLFF
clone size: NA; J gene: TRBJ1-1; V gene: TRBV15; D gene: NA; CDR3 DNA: TGTGCCACCAGCAGAGATTACGGGAGGGGAACTGAAGCTTTCTTT; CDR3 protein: CATSRDYGRGTEAFF
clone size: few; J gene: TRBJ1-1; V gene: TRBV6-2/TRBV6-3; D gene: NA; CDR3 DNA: TGTGCCAGCAGTAGCAGGGTCGGAAACACTGAAGCTTTCTTT; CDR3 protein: CASSSRVGNTEAFF
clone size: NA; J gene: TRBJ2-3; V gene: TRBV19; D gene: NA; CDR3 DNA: TGTGCCAGTATTGGTGCTAGCACAGATACGCAGTATTTT; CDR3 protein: CASIGASTDTQYF
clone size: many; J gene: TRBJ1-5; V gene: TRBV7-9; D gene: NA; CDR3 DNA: TGTGCCAGCAGTCAGGGAGGCAGCAATCAGCCCCAGCATTTT; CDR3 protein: CASSQGGSNQPQHF
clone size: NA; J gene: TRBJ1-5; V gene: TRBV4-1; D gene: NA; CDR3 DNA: TGTGCCAGCAGCCAAGATTCGTTCAATCAGCCCCAGCATTTT; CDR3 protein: CASSQDSFNQPQHF
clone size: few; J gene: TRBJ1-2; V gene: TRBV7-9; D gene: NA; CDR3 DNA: TGTGCCAGCAGCTTAGTGGCAGTTCCCTATGGCTACACCTTC; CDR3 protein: CASSLVAVPYGYTF
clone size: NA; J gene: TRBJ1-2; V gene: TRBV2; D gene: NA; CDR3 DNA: TGTGCCAGCAGCTATGACACGTCTAACTATGGCTACACCTTC; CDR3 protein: CASSYDTSNYGYTF
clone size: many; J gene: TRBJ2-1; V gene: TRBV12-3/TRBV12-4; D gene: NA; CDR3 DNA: TGTGCCAGCAGTTCCACAACCTACAATGAGCAGTTCTTC; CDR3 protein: CASSSTTYNEQFF
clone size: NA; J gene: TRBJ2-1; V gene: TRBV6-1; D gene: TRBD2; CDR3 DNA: TGTGCCATCTACAGTCCCCGAATGGCGGGGGGTCCTATCTCCTACAATGAGCAGTTCTTC; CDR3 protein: CAIYSPRMAGGPISYNEQFF
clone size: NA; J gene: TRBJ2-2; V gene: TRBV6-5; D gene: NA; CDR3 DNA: TGTGCCAGCAGACTCACAAGTCTACAACCGAACACCGGGGAGCTGTTTTTT; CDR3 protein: CASRLTSLQPNTGELFF
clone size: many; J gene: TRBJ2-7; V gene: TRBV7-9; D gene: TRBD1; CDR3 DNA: TGTGCCAGCAGCGGACAGGGATTTGGGTACGAGCAGTACTTC; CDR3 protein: CASSGQGFGYEQYF
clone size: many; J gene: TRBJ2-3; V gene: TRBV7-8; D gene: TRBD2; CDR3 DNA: TGTGCCAGCAGCTTAGGGCTAGCGGGCGGCCGGGAAGATACGCAGTATTTT; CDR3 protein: CASSLGLAGGREDTQYF
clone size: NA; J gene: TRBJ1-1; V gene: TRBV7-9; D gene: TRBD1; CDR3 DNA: TGTGCCAGCAGTTACAGGGGAAGAGGACAGAACACTGAAGCTTTCTTT; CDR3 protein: CASSYRGRGQNTEAFF
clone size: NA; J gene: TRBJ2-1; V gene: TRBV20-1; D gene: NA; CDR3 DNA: TGCAGTGCTAGAGAAGCAGGACGAGGGTTCTTC; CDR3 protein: CSAREAGRGFF
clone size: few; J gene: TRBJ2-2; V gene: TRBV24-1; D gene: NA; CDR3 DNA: TGTGCCACCAGTGATTTTCAGGGATCCACCGGGGAGCTGTTTTTT; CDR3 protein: CATSDFQGSTGELFF
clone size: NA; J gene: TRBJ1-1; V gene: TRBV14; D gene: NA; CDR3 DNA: TGTGCCAGCAGCCACAGTCAGGGGAACACTGAAGCTTTCTTT; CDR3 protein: CASSHSQGNTEAFF
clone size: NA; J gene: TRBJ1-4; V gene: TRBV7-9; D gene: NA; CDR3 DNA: TGTGCCAGCAGCTTAGTCCGGCCCTACTCGGACAGAAAAAATGAAAAACTGTTTTTT; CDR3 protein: CASSLVRPYSDRKNEKLFF